This T cell receptor (beta chain) was obtained from a study of OX40 agonist ivuxolimab in advanced cancers. Here immunoSEQ multiplex PCR was the method, and the copy in TCRdb shows in-frame clones only, minus some. Counted here are some 49,000 clones, around four fifths occurring once; the ten biggest clones make up less than 5%. A word on this clone: The antigen remains unidentified.

General observations from the study: Expanded clones tended on average to be more numerous among CD8+ T cells than CD4+.

The CDR3 loop spans 13 amino acids. V lost 0 bases to trimming and J lost 8 bases, with 10 bases between them. Germline CDR1 LGHNA, CDR2 YNFKEQ. Sequenced material: CD4+ or CD8+ T cells sorted from blood, taken in a trial of the OX40 agonist ivuxolimab. The chain couples TRBV4-2 to TRBJ1-2; the D is unclear. The sequence derives from an adult with an advanced solid tumor such as melanoma, head and neck, liver or kidney cancer. CDR3 sequence reads: CASSQDRSLGYTF. The CDR3 DNA follows: TGTGCCAGCAGCCAAGATCGTTCGCTCGGCTACACCTTC.